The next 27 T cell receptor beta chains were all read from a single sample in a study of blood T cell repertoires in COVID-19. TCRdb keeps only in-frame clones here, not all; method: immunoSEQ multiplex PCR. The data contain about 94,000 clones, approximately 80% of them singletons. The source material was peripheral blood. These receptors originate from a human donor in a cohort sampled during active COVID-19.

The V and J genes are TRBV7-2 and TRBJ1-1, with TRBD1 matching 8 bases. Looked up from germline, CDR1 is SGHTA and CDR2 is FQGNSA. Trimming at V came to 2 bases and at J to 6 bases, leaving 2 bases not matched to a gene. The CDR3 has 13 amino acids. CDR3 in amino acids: CASSLQGAAEAFF. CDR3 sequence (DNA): TGTGCCAGCAGCTTACAGGGGGCCGCTGAAGCTTTCTTT.

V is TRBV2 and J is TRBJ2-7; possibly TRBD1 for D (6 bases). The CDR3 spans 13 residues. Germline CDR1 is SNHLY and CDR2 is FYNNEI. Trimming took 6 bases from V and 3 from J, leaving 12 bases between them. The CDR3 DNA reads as TGTGCCAGCAGACCGGGACACAACTACGAGCAGTACTTC. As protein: CASRPGHNYEQYF.

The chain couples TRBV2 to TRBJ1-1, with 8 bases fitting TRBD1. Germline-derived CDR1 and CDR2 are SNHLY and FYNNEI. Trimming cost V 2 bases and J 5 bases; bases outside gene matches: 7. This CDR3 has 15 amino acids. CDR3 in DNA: TGTGCCAGCAGTGAACAGGGGACAGGCGCGACTGAAGCTTTCTTT. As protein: CASSEQGTGATEAFF.

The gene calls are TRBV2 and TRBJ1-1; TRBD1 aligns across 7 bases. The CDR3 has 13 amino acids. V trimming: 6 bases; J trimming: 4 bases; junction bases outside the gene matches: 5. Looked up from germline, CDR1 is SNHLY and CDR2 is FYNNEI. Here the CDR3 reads CASRQDRVTEAFF. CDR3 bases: TGTGCCAGCAGACAAGACAGGGTCACTGAAGCTTTCTTT.

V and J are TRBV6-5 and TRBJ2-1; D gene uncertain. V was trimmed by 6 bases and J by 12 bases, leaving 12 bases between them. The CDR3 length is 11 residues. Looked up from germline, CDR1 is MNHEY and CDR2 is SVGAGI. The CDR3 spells CASSDSRGQFF. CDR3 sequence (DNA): TGTGCCAGCAGCGACTCCCGCGGGCAGTTCTTC.

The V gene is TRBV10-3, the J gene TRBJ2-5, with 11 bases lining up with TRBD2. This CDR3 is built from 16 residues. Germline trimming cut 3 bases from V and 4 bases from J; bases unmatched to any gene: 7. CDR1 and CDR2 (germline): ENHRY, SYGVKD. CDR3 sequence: CAISDTSGSAGETQYF. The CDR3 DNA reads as TGTGCCATCAGTGACACTAGCGGGAGTGCCGGAGAGACCCAGTACTTC.

The CDR3 reads CASQGYNYGYTF. The CDR3 DNA sequence: TGTGCCAGCCAGGGGTATAACTATGGCTACACCTTC. The chain combines TRBV6-5 with TRBJ1-2; perhaps TRBD1 as D (6 bases). CDR3 length: 12 amino acids. Trimming shortened V by 8 bases and J by 1 base, and 8 bases separated the two germline ends. The germline gives CDR1 MNHEY, CDR2 SVGAGI.

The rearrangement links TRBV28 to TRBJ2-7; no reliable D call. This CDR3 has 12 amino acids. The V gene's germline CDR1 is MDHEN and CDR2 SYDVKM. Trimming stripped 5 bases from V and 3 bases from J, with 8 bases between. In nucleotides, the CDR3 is TGTGCCAGCAGTCTTCTTCGCTACGAGCAGTACTTC. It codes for CASSLLRYEQYF.

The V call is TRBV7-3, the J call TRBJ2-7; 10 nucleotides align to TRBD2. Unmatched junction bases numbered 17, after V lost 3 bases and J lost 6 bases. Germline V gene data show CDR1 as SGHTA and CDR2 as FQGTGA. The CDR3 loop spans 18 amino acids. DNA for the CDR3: TGTGCCAGCAGCTTCCGACCCATCAGCGGGAGGGGATTTCGCGAGCAGTACTTC. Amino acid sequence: CASSFRPISGRGFREQYF. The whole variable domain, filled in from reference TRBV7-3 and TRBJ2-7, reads GAGVSQTPSNKVTEKGKYVELRCDPISGHTALYWYRQSLGQGPEFLIYFQGTGAADDSGLPNDRFFAVRPEGSVSTLKIQRTERGDSAVYLCASSFRPISGRGFREQYFGPGTRLTVT.

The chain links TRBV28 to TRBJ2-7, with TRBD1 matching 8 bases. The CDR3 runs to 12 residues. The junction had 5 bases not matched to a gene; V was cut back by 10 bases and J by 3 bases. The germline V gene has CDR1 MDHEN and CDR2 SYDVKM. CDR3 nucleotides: TGTGCCATTCGACAGGGGAGCTACGAGCAGTACTTC. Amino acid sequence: CAIRQGSYEQYF.

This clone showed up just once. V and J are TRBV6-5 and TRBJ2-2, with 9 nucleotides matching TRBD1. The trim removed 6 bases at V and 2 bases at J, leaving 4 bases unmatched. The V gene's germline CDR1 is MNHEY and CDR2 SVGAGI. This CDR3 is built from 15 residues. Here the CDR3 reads CASRRGQGNTGELFF. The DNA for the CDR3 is TGTGCCAGCAGGCGGGGACAGGGTAACACCGGGGAGCTGTTTTTT.

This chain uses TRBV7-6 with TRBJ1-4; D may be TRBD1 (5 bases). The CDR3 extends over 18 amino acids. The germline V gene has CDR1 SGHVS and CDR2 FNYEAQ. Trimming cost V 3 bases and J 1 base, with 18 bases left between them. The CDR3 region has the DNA TGTGCCAGCAGCTTTGGGACCCCATCGGGGGGAACTAATGAAAAACTGTTTTTT. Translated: CASSFGTPSGGTNEKLFF.

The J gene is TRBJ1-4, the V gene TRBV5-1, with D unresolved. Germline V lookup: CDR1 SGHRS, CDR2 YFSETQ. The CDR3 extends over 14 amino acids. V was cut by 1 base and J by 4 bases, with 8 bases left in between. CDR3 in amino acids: CASSLSGNNEKLFF. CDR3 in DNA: TGCGCCAGCAGCTTGTCGGGAAATAATGAAAAACTGTTTTTT.

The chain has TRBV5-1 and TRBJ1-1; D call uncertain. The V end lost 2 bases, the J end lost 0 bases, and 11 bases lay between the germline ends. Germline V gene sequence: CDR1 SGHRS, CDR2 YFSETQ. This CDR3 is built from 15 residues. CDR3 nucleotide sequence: TGCGCCAGCAGCTTTGGGCAAAGTATGAACACTGAAGCTTTCTTT. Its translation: CASSFGQSMNTEAFF.

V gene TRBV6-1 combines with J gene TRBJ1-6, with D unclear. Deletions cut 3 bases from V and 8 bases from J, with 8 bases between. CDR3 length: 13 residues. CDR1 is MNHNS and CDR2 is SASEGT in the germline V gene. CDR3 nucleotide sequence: TGTGCCAGCAGTGACCGTTATGATTCACCCCTCCACTTT. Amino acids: CASSDRYDSPLHF.

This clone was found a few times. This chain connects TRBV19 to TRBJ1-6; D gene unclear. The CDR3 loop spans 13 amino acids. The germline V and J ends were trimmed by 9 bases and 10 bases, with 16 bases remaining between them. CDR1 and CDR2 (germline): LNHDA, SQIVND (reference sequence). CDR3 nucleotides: TGTGCCAGCAAAACTACGACCCTGTCACCCCTCCACTTT. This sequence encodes CASKTTTLSPLHF.

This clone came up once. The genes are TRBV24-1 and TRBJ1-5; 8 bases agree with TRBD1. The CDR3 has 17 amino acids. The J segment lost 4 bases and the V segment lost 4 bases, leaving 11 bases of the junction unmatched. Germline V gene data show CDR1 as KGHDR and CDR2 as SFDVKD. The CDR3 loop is CATSDNYGTGGNQPQHF. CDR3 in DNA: TGTGCCACCAGTGACAACTACGGGACAGGCGGGAATCAGCCCCAGCATTTT.

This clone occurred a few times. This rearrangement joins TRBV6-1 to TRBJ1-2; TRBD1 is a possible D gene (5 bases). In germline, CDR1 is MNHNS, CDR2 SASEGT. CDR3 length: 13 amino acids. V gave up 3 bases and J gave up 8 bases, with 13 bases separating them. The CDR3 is CASSESGQAGYTF. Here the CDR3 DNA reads TGTGCCAGCAGTGAGTCAGGGCAGGCAGGCTACACCTTC.

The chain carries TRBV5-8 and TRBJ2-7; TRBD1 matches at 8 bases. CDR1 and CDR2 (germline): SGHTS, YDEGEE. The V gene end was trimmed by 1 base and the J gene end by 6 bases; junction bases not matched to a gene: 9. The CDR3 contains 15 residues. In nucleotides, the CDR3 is TGTGCCAGCAGCTTGTTAACAGGGGGAAATAGCGAGCAGTACTTC. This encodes CASSLLTGGNSEQYF. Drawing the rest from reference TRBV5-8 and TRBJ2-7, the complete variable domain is EAGVTQSPTHLIKTRGQQATLRCSPISGHTSVYWYQQALGLGLQFLLWYDEGEERNRGNFPPRFSGRQFPNYSSELNVNALELEDSALYLCASSLLTGGNSEQYFGPGTRLTVT.

The CDR3 region is CASSLEGAGTEAFF. The CDR3 nucleotides read TGCGCCAGCAGCTTGGAAGGGGCCGGCACTGAAGCTTTCTTT. The V and J genes are TRBV5-1 and TRBJ1-1; D possibly corresponds to TRBD1 (5 bases). CDR3 length equals 14 residues. From germline, CDR1 is SGHRS and CDR2 YFSETQ. V shed 0 bases and J shed 4 bases, with 10 bases lying between them. The full variable domain, rest sourced from reference TRBV5-1 and TRBJ1-1, is KAGVTQTPRYLIKTRGQQVTLSCSPISGHRSVSWYQQTPGQGLQFLFEYFSETQRNKGNFPGRFSGRQFSNSRSEMNVSTLELGDSALYLCASSLEGAGTEAFFGQGTRLTVV.

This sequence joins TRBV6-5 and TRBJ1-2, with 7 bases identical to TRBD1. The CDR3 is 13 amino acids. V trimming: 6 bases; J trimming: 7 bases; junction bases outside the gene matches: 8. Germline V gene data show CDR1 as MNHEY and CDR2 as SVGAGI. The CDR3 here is CASRRTTGPGYTF. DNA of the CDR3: TGTGCCAGCAGACGAACGACAGGGCCTGGCTACACCTTC.

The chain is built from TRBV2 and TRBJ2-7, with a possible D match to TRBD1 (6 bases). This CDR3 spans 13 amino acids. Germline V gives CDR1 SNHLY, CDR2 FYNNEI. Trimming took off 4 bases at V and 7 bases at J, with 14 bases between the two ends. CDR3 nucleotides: TGTGCCAGCAGTGCCCCGGACAGTATTGAGCAGTACTTC. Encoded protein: CASSAPDSIEQYF.

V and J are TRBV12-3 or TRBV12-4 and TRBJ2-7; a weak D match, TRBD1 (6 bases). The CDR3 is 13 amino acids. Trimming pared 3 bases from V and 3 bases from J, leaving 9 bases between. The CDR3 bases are TGTGCCAGCAGTTTTGGGACATACTACGAGCAGTACTTC. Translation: CASSFGTYYEQYF.

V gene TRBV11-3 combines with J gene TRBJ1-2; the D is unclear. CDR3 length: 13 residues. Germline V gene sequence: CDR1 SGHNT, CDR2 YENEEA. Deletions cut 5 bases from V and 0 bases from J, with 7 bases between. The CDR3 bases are TGTGCCAGCAGCCCTGGCCCTAACTATGGCTACACCTTC. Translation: CASSPGPNYGYTF.

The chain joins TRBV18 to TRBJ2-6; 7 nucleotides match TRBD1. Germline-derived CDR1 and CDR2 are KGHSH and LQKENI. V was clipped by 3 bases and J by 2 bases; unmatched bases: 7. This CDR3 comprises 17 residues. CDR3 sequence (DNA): TGTGCCAGCTCACCGAGACAGGGTGGTACTGGGGCCAACGTCCTGACTTTC. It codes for CASSPRQGGTGANVLTF.

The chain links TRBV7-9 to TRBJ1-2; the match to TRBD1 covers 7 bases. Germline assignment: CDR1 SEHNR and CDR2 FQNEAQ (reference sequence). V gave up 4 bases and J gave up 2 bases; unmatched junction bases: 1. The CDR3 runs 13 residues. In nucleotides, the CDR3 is TGTGCCAGCAGCTGGGGACAGAACTATGGCTACACCTTC. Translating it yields CASSWGQNYGYTF. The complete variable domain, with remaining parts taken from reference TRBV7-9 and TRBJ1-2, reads DTGVSQNPRHKITKRGQNVTFRCDPISEHNRLYWYRQTLGQGPEFLTYFQNEAQLEKSRLLSDRFSAERPKGSFSTLEIQRTEQGDSAMYLCASSWGQNYGYTFGSGTRLTVV.

This chain's CDR3 is CASSPLPGLAGSHEQYF. In nucleotides, the CDR3 is TGTGCCAGCAGCCCCTTGCCGGGACTAGCGGGGTCGCACGAGCAGTACTTC. The V and J genes are TRBV3-1 (or the pseudogene TRBV3-2) and TRBJ2-7; TRBD2 agrees at 13 bases. V was pared by 4 bases and J by 5 bases, with 11 bases of the junction left unmatched. The germline V gene encodes CDR1 LGHDT and CDR2 YNNKEL (reference sequence). The CDR3 has 17 residues.